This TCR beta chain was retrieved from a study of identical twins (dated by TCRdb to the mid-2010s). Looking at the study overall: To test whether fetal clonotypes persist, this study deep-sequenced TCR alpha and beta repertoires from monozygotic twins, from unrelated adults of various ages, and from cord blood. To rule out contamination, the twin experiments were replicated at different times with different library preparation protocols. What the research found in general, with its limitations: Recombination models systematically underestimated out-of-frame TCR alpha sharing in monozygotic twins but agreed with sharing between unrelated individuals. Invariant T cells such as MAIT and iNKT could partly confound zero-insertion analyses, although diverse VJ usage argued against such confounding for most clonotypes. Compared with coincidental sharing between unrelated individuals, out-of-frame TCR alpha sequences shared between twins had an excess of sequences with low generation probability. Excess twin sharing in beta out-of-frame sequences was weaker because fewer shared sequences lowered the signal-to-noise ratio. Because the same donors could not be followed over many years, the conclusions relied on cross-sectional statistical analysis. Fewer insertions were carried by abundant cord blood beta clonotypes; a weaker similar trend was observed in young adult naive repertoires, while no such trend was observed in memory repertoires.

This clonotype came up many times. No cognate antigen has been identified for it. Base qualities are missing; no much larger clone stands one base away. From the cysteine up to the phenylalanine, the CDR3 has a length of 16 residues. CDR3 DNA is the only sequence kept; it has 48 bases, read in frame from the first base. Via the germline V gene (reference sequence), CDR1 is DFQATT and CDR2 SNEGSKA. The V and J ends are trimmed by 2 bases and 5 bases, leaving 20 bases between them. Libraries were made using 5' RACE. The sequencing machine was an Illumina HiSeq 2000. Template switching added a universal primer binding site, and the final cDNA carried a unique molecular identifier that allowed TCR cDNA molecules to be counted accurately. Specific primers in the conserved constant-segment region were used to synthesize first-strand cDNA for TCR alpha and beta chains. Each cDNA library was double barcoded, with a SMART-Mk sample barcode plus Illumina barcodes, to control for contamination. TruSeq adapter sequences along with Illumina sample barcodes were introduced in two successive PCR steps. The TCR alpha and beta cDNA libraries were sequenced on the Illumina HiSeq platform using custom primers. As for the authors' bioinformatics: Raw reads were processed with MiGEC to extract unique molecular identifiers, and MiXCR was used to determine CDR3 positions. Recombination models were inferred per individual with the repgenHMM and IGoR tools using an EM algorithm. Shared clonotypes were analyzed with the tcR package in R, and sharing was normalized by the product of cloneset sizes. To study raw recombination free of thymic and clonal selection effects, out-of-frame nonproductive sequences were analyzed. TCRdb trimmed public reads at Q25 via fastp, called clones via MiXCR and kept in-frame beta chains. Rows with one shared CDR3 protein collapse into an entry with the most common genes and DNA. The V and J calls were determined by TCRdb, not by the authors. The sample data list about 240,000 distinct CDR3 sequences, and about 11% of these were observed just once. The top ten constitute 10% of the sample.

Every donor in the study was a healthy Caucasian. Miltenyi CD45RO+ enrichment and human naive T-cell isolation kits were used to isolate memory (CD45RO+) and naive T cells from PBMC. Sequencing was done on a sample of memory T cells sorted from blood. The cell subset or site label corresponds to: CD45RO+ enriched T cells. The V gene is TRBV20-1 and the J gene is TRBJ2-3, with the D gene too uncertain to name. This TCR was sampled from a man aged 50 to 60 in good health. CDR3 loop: CSARIRKKIFGDTQYF. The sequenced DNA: TGCAGTGCTAGAATCAGAAAAAAGATATTTGGAGATACGCAGTATTTT.